This T cell receptor (beta chain) is drawn from a study of T cell responses to AZD1222 COVID-19 vaccine. Libraries were prepared by immunoSEQ multiplex PCR; TCRdb keeps only in-frame clonotypes and omits some of them. The sample carries fewer than 180,000 clones, about 93% recorded once. Study-wide points: A mostly white British donor set with more females was recruited, and clonal diversity was possibly underestimated.

Concerning this clone: Its antigen remains unknown.

Germline CDR1 and CDR2: MGHRA and YSYEKL. Trimming removed 1 base from V and 2 bases from J, with 9 bases in between. The CDR3 is made up of 14 amino acids. Source: peripheral blood, taken 28 days after the second AZD1222 dose. The J gene is TRBJ2-7, the V gene TRBV4-1, with D maybe TRBD2 (5 bases). The TCR was taken from an adult who received the AZD1222 COVID-19 vaccine. CDR3 nucleotides: TGCGCCAGCAGCCAAGGAGGAGGACCCTACGAGCAGTACTTC. It specifies CASSQGGGPYEQYF.